The clone carrying this TCR beta chain was counted only a few times. Its target is unknown. Making TCR cDNA involved 5'RACE template switching, which added UMIs and a universal primer site. TCRdb re-derived calls from the 5' RACE reads in MiXCR, one entry per CDR3 protein. The data contain 500,000 to 650,000 distinct CDR3 sequences, less than 20% of them singletons. CDR3 length equals 14 residues. The germline V gene has CDR1 SGHRS and CDR2 YFSETQ. With 0 bases removed from V and 5 bases from J, the gap between germline ends came to 9 bases. This entry comes from a study of T cells after yellow fever vaccination. Whole-study results and caveats: The study re-detected most primary-vaccination clones after the booster (around 96% CD4, almost 90% CD8).

The chain has TRBV5-1 and TRBJ2-4, with a possible D match to TRBD1 (5 bases). This sequence was found in a man in his late teens or twenties who received the YFV17D yellow fever vaccine. The input for sequencing was PBMCs, taken around 5 days after the first yellow fever vaccination. The CDR3 nucleotides are TGCGCCAGCAGCTTGGGGGGCGAGGAAAACATTCAGTACTTC. It codes for CASSLGGEENIQYF.